This T cell receptor beta chain emerged from a study of shared clonotypes between healthy human individuals. Study summary: In total, the donors were a couple of women and a few men aged 18 to 49. Plates per donor: three CD4 naive, three CD4 memory, two CD8 naive, one CD8 memory.

Method: immunoSEQ multiplex PCR; TCRdb's copy keeps in-frame clones and lacks some. The sample carries about 2 million clones, 90% to 95% recorded once. Germline V gives CDR1 WNHNN, CDR2 SYGVQD (reference sequence). Trimming pared 7 bases from V and 3 bases from J, leaving 9 bases between. The CDR3 runs 13 residues. The sample was naive CD4+ T cells sorted from blood. Subset noted: CD45RA+ positively selected. The chain uses TRBV10-1 and TRBJ2-2; a possible D gene is TRBD1 (6 bases). The clonotype was recovered from a man aged 18 to 30 in good health. Here the CDR3 DNA reads TGCGCCAGCACGGCAGGGGACACCGGGGAGCTGTTTTTT. Protein sequence: CASTAGDTGELFF.